A single sample gave rise to the 28 T cell receptor beta chains below, sequenced in a study of neurological immune-mediated disorders. TCRdb reprocessed the 5' RACE reads via MiXCR and lists one record per CDR3 protein. The table lists approximately 50,000 distinct CDR3 sequences, approximately 3.8% of them singletons. Material: PBMCs. The receptor source for this set is a man aged 25-45 years with multiple sclerosis.

At least ten counts were recorded for this clonotype. J is TRBJ1-5 and V is TRBV5-1; tentative D call: TRBD1 (5 bases). The germline V gene has CDR1 SGHRS and CDR2 YFSETQ. The V end was cut by 5 bases, the J end by 3 bases, with 15 bases between. The CDR3 runs 15 residues. CDR3 amino acids: CASRQNTGDNQPQHF. The CDR3 DNA follows: TGCGCCAGCAGACAAAATACAGGAGACAATCAGCCCCAGCATTTT.

This clonotype was seen repeatedly, ten times or more. The chain uses TRBV5-1 and TRBJ1-2, with D perhaps matching TRBD1 (5 bases). Germline V lookup: CDR1 SGHRS, CDR2 YFSETQ. The CDR3 is 15 amino acids. V dropped 4 bases and J dropped 7 bases, with 20 bases sitting between them. The CDR3 protein is CASSVGSSQGGGYTF. CDR3 DNA: TGCGCCAGCAGCGTGGGCTCTTCCCAGGGAGGTGGCTACACCTTC.

This clonotype has just a few counts. The V gene is TRBV20-1, the J gene TRBJ1-2; 8 bases line up with TRBD1. The CDR3 contains 13 residues. The germline V gene has CDR1 DFQATT and CDR2 SNEGSKA (reference sequence). V shed 6 bases, J shed 4 bases, and the junction held 7 bases outside the gene matches. Here the CDR3 reads CSAPPQGAYGYTF. CDR3 sequence (DNA): TGCAGTGCCCCCCCCCAGGGGGCCTATGGCTACACCTTC.

Ten or more counts support this clonotype. V and J are TRBV11-1 and TRBJ2-1; TRBD2 is a possible D gene (6 bases). The CDR3 runs 16 residues. The ends were cut back, 6 bases at V and 3 bases at J, with 18 bases in the middle. The germline gives CDR1 SGHAT, CDR2 FQDESV (reference sequence). CDR3 nucleotide sequence: TGTGCCAGCAGTTTAAGACTGCCCGGGGGCTACAATGAGCAGTTCTTC. It codes for CASSLRLPGGYNEQFF.

This clonotype occurred many times. The gene calls are TRBV9 and TRBJ2-1; D is ambiguous. This CDR3 has 13 residues. The germline CDR1 and CDR2 sequences are SGDLS and YYNGEE. Trimming removed 3 bases from V and 4 bases from J, with 8 bases in between. The CDR3 region is CASSAYFYNEQFF. CDR3 in DNA: TGTGCCAGCAGCGCCTACTTTTACAATGAGCAGTTCTTC.

This clonotype was recorded many times. This chain uses TRBV18 with TRBJ2-7; D is possibly TRBD1 (5 bases). Trimming took 5 bases from V and 0 from J, leaving 11 bases between them. This CDR3 has 14 residues. The germline CDR1 and CDR2 sequences are KGHSH and LQKENI. CDR3 DNA: TGTGCCAGCTCATTCGACAGCCTCTCCTACGAGCAGTACTTC. Its translation is CASSFDSLSYEQYF. Using reference TRBV18 and TRBJ2-7 for the parts outside the CDR3, the full variable domain is NAGVMQNPRHLVRRRGQEARLRCSPMKGHSHVYWYRQLPEEGLKFMVYLQKENIIDESGMPKERFSAEFPKEGPSILRIQQVVRGDSAAYFCASSFDSLSYEQYFGPGTRLTVT.

This clonotype was counted at least ten times. The gene calls are TRBV20-1 and TRBJ1-3, with unresolved D. Germline V gives CDR1 DFQATT, CDR2 SNEGSKA (reference sequence). Trimming cost V 4 bases and J 2 bases, with 15 bases left between them. The CDR3 contains 15 residues. The CDR3 DNA reads TGCAGTGCTAAGGTCCCCCCAAACACTGGAAACACCATATATTTT. Translation gives CSAKVPPNTGNTIYF.

This clonotype has at least ten counts. The chain recombines TRBV28 with TRBJ1-2, with D perhaps matching TRBD1 (5 bases). Germline values: CDR1 MDHEN, CDR2 SYDVKM. Deletions cut 3 bases from V and 4 bases from J, with 9 bases between. The CDR3 spans 13 residues. The CDR3 spells CASSLSGGYGYTF. The DNA for the CDR3 is TGTGCCAGCAGTTTGTCCGGGGGCTATGGCTACACCTTC.

This sequence joins TRBV10-1 and TRBJ2-3, with 11 bases lining up with TRBD2. CDR3 size: 14 residues. Germline trimming cut 1 base from V and 10 bases from J; bases unmatched to any gene: 4. The germline V gene encodes CDR1 WNHNN and CDR2 SYGVQD (reference sequence). The DNA for the CDR3 is TGCGCCAGCAGTGAGTGGCTAGCGGGAGGCGCGCAGTATTTT. It translates to CASSEWLAGGAQYF.

This clonotype was recorded many times. The chain links TRBV28 to TRBJ1-2, with D possibly TRBD1 on 5 matching bases. V lost 2 bases and J lost 13, with 17 bases in between. The CDR3 has 13 residues. Germline loops: CDR1 MDHEN, CDR2 SYDVKM. The CDR3 loop is CASSLPGPLNPTF. The CDR3, as DNA: TGTGCCAGCAGTTTACCGGGACCCTTGAATCCCACCTTC.

This clonotype was detected ten times or more. This sequence joins TRBV20-1 and TRBJ1-4; no reliable D call. Germline CDR1 and CDR2: DFQATT and SNEGSKA (reference sequence). Trimming shortened V by 5 bases and J by 3 bases, and 19 bases separated the two germline ends. The CDR3 length is 16 residues. The CDR3 bases are TGCAGTGCTTTTTATTTACGCGAGAGAGCTAATGAAAAACTGTTTTTT. This gives the protein CSAFYLRERANEKLFF.

This clonotype was seen at least ten times. The CDR3 DNA sequence: TGTGCCAGCAGCACAGGGAGAGATGGCGACTATGGCTACACCTTC. Encoded protein: CASSTGRDGDYGYTF. This chain uses TRBV12-1 with TRBJ1-2; TRBD1 is the table's D call and was not checked against the DNA. TRBV12-1 is a pseudogene segment. This CDR3 has 15 residues.

In its sample, this clonotype was seen many times. The chain recombines TRBV29-1 with TRBJ2-1, with TRBD2 matching 12 bases. Germline assignment: CDR1 SQVTM and CDR2 ANQGSEA. The V gene end was trimmed by 6 bases and the J gene end by 1 base; junction bases not matched to a gene: 4. The CDR3 runs 15 residues. CDR3 sequence: CSVPTSGGSYNEQFF. For the CDR3, the DNA is TGCAGCGTCCCGACTAGCGGGGGTTCCTACAATGAGCAGTTCTTC.

V is TRBV20-1 and J is TRBJ2-3; D may match TRBD1 or TRBD2 (6 bases each). This CDR3 comprises 14 residues. The germline V gene encodes CDR1 DFQATT and CDR2 SNEGSKA (reference sequence). The V end lost 5 bases, the J end lost 3 bases, and 15 bases lay between the germline ends. The CDR3 spells CSAPNRGATDTQYF. The CDR3, as DNA: TGCAGTGCTCCCAATAGGGGGGCAACAGATACGCAGTATTTT.

Many counts were recorded for this clonotype. The chain links TRBV20-1 to TRBJ1-1; D unclear. In germline, CDR1 is DFQATT, CDR2 SNEGSKA (reference sequence). V lost 2 bases, J lost 1 base, and 11 bases lay in between. The length of the CDR3 is 14 residues. CDR3 amino acids: CSARLGPPNTEAFF. The CDR3 DNA follows: TGCAGTGCTAGACTCGGACCTCCGAACACTGAAGCTTTCTTT.

At least ten counts were recorded for this clonotype. The chain has TRBV20-1 and TRBJ2-1, with 11 bases matching TRBD2. J lost 6 bases, V lost 4 bases, and 8 bases had no gene match. CDR3 length: 15 residues. Per germline, CDR1 DFQATT and CDR2 SNEGSKA (reference sequence). The CDR3 DNA reads as TGCAGTGCTACTATAGCGGGGGGGCACGTCAATGAGCAGTTCTTC. It specifies CSATIAGGHVNEQFF.

This clonotype was observed at least ten times. J is TRBJ2-7 and V is TRBV12-3 or TRBV12-4; D remains ambiguous. This CDR3 has 17 amino acids. The V end lost 3 bases, the J end lost 1 base, and 19 bases lay between the germline ends. DNA for the CDR3: TGTGCCAGCAGTTTGAATCTGCGTCGGAGCTTATCCTACGAGCAGTACTTC. It codes for CASSLNLRRSLSYEQYF.

This clonotype was recorded at least ten times. The V and J genes are TRBV12-3 or TRBV12-4 and TRBJ1-5, with D unclear. The V end lost 1 base, the J end lost 1 base, and 11 bases lay between the germline ends. The CDR3 extends over 16 amino acids. As DNA, the CDR3 is TGTGCCAGCAGTTTAGTAGGACCTCGGAGCAATCAGCCCCAGCATTTT. Its protein is CASSLVGPRSNQPQHF.

This clonotype was counted a few times. The chain carries TRBV18 and TRBJ2-1; TRBD1 might be the D (6 bases). V lost 2 bases, J lost 3 bases, and 8 bases lay in between. Germline assignment: CDR1 KGHSH and CDR2 LQKENI. This CDR3 has 14 amino acids. For the CDR3, the DNA is TGTGCCAGCTCACCATCGGGACACTACAATGAGCAGTTCTTC. Amino acids: CASSPSGHYNEQFF.

This clonotype was seen many times. J is TRBJ2-2 and V is TRBV12-3 or TRBV12-4; 9 positions match TRBD1. V lost 3 bases, J lost 5 bases, and 4 bases stayed unmatched. The CDR3 loop spans 15 amino acids. CDR3 amino acids: CASSFGTGKTGELFF. Here the CDR3 DNA reads TGTGCCAGCAGTTTCGGGACAGGGAAGACCGGGGAGCTGTTTTTT.

In this sample, this clonotype turned up many times. The chain is built from TRBV27 and TRBJ2-1, with D possibly being TRBD2 (6 bases). V was clipped by 2 bases and J by 10 bases, with 18 bases between them. The germline V gene has CDR1 MNHEY and CDR2 SMNVEV (reference sequence). CDR3 length: 15 residues. The CDR3 bases are TGTGCCAGCAGTTTAGATACGTGGGGTCGGGGGGAGCAGTTCTTC. Translation: CASSLDTWGRGEQFF.

This clonotype was seen ten or more times. V usage is TRBV9 and J usage is TRBJ2-7; TRBD1 aligns across 8 bases. The length of the CDR3 is 15 residues. V shed 0 bases, J shed 3 bases, and the junction held 5 bases outside the gene matches. Germline V gives CDR1 SGDLS, CDR2 YYNGEE. The CDR3 is CASSVGDRGFYEQYF. The CDR3 region has the DNA TGTGCCAGCAGCGTAGGAGACAGGGGATTCTACGAGCAGTACTTC.

This clonotype was recorded many times. The chain combines TRBV4-1 with TRBJ2-7; D is unresolved. The CDR3 extends over 12 amino acids. The germline CDR1 and CDR2 sequences are MGHRA and YSYEKL. V lost 5 bases and J lost 2, with 7 bases in between. The CDR3 DNA is TGCGCCAGCAGCGATTTAACCTACGAGCAGTACTTC. The encoded protein is CASSDLTYEQYF.

Ten or more counts support this clonotype. V and J are TRBV5-1 and TRBJ2-7, with 8 bases identical to TRBD2. The V gene's germline CDR1 is SGHRS and CDR2 YFSETQ. V was pared by 5 bases and J by 2 bases, with 6 bases of the junction left unmatched. The CDR3 loop spans 14 amino acids. The CDR3 is CASSQAGGTYEQYF. The DNA of the CDR3 is TGCGCCAGCAGTCAGGCGGGGGGCACCTACGAGCAGTACTTC.

This clonotype was detected many times. This may come from a read error, since a much larger clone is one base off. The chain joins TRBV5-1 to TRBJ2-2; D not resolved. In germline, CDR1 is SGHRS, CDR2 YFSETQ. This CDR3 contains 14 residues. Trimming took off 4 bases at V and 6 bases at J, with 13 bases between the two ends. This CDR3 reads CASSVGKVAGELFF. The CDR3 nucleotides are TGCGCCAGCAGCGTCGGAAAGGTAGCCGGGGAGCTGTTTTTT. The full variable domain, completed using reference TRBV5-1 and TRBJ2-2, is KAGVTQTPRYLIKTRGQQVTLSCSPISGHRSVSWYQQTPGQGLQFLFEYFSETQRNKGNFPGRFSGRQFSNSRSEMNVSTLELGDSALYLCASSVGKVAGELFFGEGSRLTVL.

This clonotype was seen repeatedly, ten times or more. The V gene is TRBV10-3, the J gene TRBJ1-5, with no clear D. V was pared by 2 bases and J by 1 base, with 6 bases between. Per germline, CDR1 ENHRY and CDR2 SYGVKD. The CDR3 spans 14 residues. The CDR3 region has the DNA TGTGCCATCAGTGAGGACGGGAGCAATCAGCCCCAGCATTTT. It specifies CAISEDGSNQPQHF.

This clonotype was detected ten times or more. The J gene is TRBJ2-7, the V gene TRBV28, with 8 bases aligning to TRBD1. The CDR3 runs 14 residues. The J segment lost 2 bases and the V segment lost 10 bases, leaving 10 bases of the junction unmatched. CDR1 and CDR2 from the germline V gene are MDHEN and SYDVKM. In DNA, the CDR3 is TGTGCCACCATCCCCGCAGGGGGCCCCTACGAGCAGTACTTC. Protein sequence: CATIPAGGPYEQYF.

In its sample, this clonotype was seen many times. In DNA, the CDR3 is TGCGCCAGCAGCTTGGACCCCACAGGGGGCCGAGTCCAAGAGACCCAGTACTTC. As protein: CASSLDPTGGRVQETQYF. The chain combines TRBV5-1 with TRBJ2-5, with TRBD1 matching over 9 bases. The V and J ends lost 0 bases and 1 base, in that order; junction bases with no gene match: 10. Germline V gene sequence: CDR1 SGHRS, CDR2 YFSETQ. CDR3 length: 18 amino acids.